The next 3 T cell receptor beta chains were all read from a single sample in a study of blood T cells in healthy people across ages. It was with a sample-barcoded 5' primer and a J-beta primer mix that a second PCR of about 7 to 12 cycles was run. TCRdb reanalysed the 5' RACE reads using MiXCR and keeps one entry per CDR3 protein. The table records around 600,000 distinct CDR3 sequences, more than 45% of them present only once. What was sequenced was blood. The receptor set was obtained from a man older than 75 in good health.

V gene TRBV6-2 or TRBV6-3 combines with J gene TRBJ2-1; 7 bases agree with TRBD2. The CDR3 is 16 residues long. Germline V CDR1 and CDR2: MNHEY, SVGEGT. Germline trimming cut 7 bases from V and 1 base from J; bases unmatched to any gene: 10. The CDR3 DNA is TGTGCCAGCACCGAACCAAGCGGGGAATCCTACAATGAGCAGTTCTTC. Translated: CASTEPSGESYNEQFF.

This clonotype was observed many times. The rearrangement joins TRBV28 to TRBJ2-1; 10 bases line up with TRBD1. The junction had 11 bases not matched to a gene; V was cut back by 5 bases and J by 7 bases. The CDR3 runs 16 residues. Germline CDR1 MDHEN, CDR2 SYDVKM. CDR3 loop: CASSPQTGGISNEQFF. CDR3 nucleotide sequence: TGTGCCAGCAGTCCACAGACAGGGGGCATTTCAAATGAGCAGTTCTTC. The full variable domain, rest sourced from reference TRBV28 and TRBJ2-1, is DVKVTQSSRYLVKRTGEKVFLECVQDMDHENMFWYRQDPGLGLRLIYFSYDVKMKEKGDIPEGYSVSREKKERFSLILESASTNQTSMYLCASSPQTGGISNEQFFGPGTRLTVL.

Only a few counts were recorded for this clonotype. The chain combines TRBV6-7 with TRBJ2-7; TRBD2 is a possible D gene (7 bases). TRBV6-7 is assigned to the ORF class and has an uncertain function. V dropped 2 bases and J dropped 6 bases, with 11 bases sitting between them. This CDR3 contains 13 residues. CDR3 in DNA: TGTGCCAGCAGTTACCGGGGGGCGTTCGAGCAGTACTTC. Protein sequence: CASSYRGAFEQYF.